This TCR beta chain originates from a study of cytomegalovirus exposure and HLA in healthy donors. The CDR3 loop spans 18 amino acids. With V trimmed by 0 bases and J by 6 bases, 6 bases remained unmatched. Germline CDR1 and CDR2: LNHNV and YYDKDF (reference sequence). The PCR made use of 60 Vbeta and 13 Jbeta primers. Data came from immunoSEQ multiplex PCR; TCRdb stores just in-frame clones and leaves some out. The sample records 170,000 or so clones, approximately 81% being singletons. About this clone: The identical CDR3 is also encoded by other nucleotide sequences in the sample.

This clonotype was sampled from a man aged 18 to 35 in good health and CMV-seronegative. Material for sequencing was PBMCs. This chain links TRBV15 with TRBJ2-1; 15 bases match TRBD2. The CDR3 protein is CATSRERTSGGVANEQFF. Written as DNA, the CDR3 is TGTGCCACCAGCAGAGAGAGGACTAGCGGGGGGGTGGCCAATGAGCAGTTCTTC.